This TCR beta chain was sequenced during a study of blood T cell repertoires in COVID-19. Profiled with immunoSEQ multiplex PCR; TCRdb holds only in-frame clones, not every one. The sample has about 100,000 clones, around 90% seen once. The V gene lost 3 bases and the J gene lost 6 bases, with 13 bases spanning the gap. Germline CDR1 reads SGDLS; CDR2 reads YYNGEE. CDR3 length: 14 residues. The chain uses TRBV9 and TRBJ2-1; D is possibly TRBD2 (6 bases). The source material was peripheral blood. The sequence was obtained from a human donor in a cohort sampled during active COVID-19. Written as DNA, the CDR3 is TGTGCCAGCAGCGACCCCTCGGGAGTCAATGAGCAGTTCTTC. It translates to CASSDPSGVNEQFF.